This paragraph reports one T cell receptor beta chain. Its specificity is unknown. It was CD45RO-negative cells, positively selected for CCR7, that made up naive CD8 cells, with terminally differentiated effector memory CD45RA+ cells excluded. This sample was included in a study of shared clonotypes between healthy human individuals. Study information: The donors, a couple of women and a few men, were aged 18 to 49. Study findings and constraints: Non-shared clonotypes displayed generation probabilities falling below those of clonotypes present in all four donors. Larger estimated richness was generally seen in naive subsets than in memory subsets.

Data came from immunoSEQ multiplex PCR; TCRdb stores just in-frame clones and leaves some out. This repertoire shows some 2,100,000 clones, roughly 91% found once; its top ten account for 1.5% to 2%. The CDR3 covers 15 residues. V lost 6 bases and J lost 4; bases outside the gene matches: 8. Per the germline V gene, CDR1 is MNHEY and CDR2 is SVGAGI. The sample taken for sequencing was naive CD8+ T cells from PBMCs. The chain employs TRBV6-5 and TRBJ1-3; 8 bases are a match to TRBD1. The sequence came from a man aged 18 to 35 in good health. Some clones in this sample may be carry-over from other donors' samples. The CDR3 nucleotides are TGTGCCAGCAGCCAGACAGGGGATTTAGGAAACACCATATATTTT. Its protein product is CASSQTGDLGNTIYF.